Listed below are T cell receptor beta chains from one sample, sequenced in a study of blood T cell repertoires in COVID-19. Some clones are missing from TCRdb's copy, which holds only in-frame ones; the method was immunoSEQ multiplex PCR. Of about 160,000 clones listed, about four fifths are singletons. The specimen was peripheral blood. The receptors shown here come from a man in his 70s who had recovered from COVID-19. Each CDR3 is given with its conserved first and last residue. D genes are given only for firm matches. Some rows mark clone size as missing; the rest say once, few, many or name a class of expanded clone.

NA NA TRBJ2-4 TRBV5-1 TGCGCCAGCAGCTTGGAAGGCAGGGGAATTGAAAACATTCAGTACTTC CASSLEGRGIENIQYF
NA NA TRBJ2-5 TRBV25-1 TGTGCCAGCAGCCCGACTCACGGAGAGACCCAGTACTTC CASSPTHGETQYF
NA TRBD1 TRBJ2-4 TRBV28 TGTGCCAGCAGGTCCGGGACAGGGTTTCAGTACTTC CASRSGTGFQYF
NA NA TRBJ1-2 TRBV7-9 TGTGCCAGCAGCCGAGGGAGGGTAGAGAACTATGGCTACACCTTC CASSRGRVENYGYTF
NA TRBD1 TRBJ2-1 TRBV19 TGTGCCAGTAGTATCGGGGGACAGGGGGCCGGTTTGCAGTTCTTC CASSIGGQGAGLQFF
few NA TRBJ1-2 TRBV27 TGTGCCAGCCGAGGGGGGGTCAACTATGGCTACACCTTC CASRGGVNYGYTF
once NA TRBJ2-7 TRBV30 TGTGCCTGGAGTGTAGGGCAGGGGACTACCTACGAGCAGTACTTC CAWSVGQGTTYEQYF
NA NA TRBJ1-4 TRBV5-8 TGTGCCAGCAGCCTCCCCAGCGGGGAAAAACTGTTTTTT CASSLPSGEKLFF
NA NA TRBJ2-7 TRBV5-6 TGTGCCAGCAGCAGAATGGACACCGATCACTACGAGCAGTACTTC CASSRMDTDHYEQYF
NA NA TRBJ2-1 TRBV6-5 TGTGCCAGCAGTTACTCGATAGCGACCACCTACAATGAGCAGTTCTTC CASSYSIATTYNEQFF
NA TRBD1 TRBJ1-1 TRBV7-9 TGTGCCAGCAGCTTTACAGGGGACACTGAAGCTTTCTTT CASSFTGDTEAFF
NA TRBD2 TRBJ2-2 TRBV5-1 TGCGCCAGCAGCCCTGGACTAGCTGTCACCGCGAACACCGGGGAGCTGTTTTTT CASSPGLAVTANTGELFF
NA TRBD1 TRBJ2-1 TRBV5-1 TGCGCCAGCAGCTTGGATTCCGGGACAGGTCTCTACAATGAGCAGTTCTTC CASSLDSGTGLYNEQFF
NA TRBD2 TRBJ2-1 TRBV13 TGTGCCAGCAGCTCCGGACTAGCGGGAACCTACAATGAGCAGTTCTTC CASSSGLAGTYNEQFF
NA TRBD2 TRBJ2-1 TRBV28 TGTGCCAGCAGTTCACAACTAGCGGGAGGGTACAATGAGCAGTTCTTC CASSSQLAGGYNEQFF
NA NA TRBJ2-3 TRBV28 TGTGCCAGCAGTTCGGACAGCCGGTTAGCAGATACGCAGTATTTT CASSSDSRLADTQYF
NA TRBD2 TRBJ2-7 TRBV19 TGTGCCAGTAGTATGGTGTTAGCGGGAGACTACGAGCAGTACTTC CASSMVLAGDYEQYF
NA NA TRBJ2-7 TRBV5-5 TGTGCCAGCAGTAGCACGGCAGTTCCCCCCTACGAGCAGTACTTC CASSSTAVPPYEQYF
few TRBD1 TRBJ2-1 TRBV7-9 TGTGCCAGCAGCCTAGGACAGGGGGCTTACAATGAGCAGTTCTTC CASSLGQGAYNEQFF
NA NA TRBJ2-7 TRBV7-3 TGTGCCAGCAGCTTAACGTCGGGGATCGGCGAGCAGTACTTC CASSLTSGIGEQYF
NA TRBD1 TRBJ1-2 TRBV19 TGTGCCAGTACGAGGGGACAGGGACTAAACTATGGCTACACCTTC CASTRGQGLNYGYTF
NA TRBD2 TRBJ2-1 TRBV20-1 TGCAGTGCTAGTTCTAGCGGATACTCCTACAATGAGCAGTTCTTC CSASSSGYSYNEQFF
few NA TRBJ2-2 TRBV5-1 TGCGCCAGCAGCTCGGGATACACCGGGGAGCTGTTTTTT CASSSGYTGELFF
NA TRBD1 TRBJ1-5 TRBV2 TGTGCCAGCAGTCCGGGACAGGGACACAGGCAGCCCCAGCATTTT CASSPGQGHRQPQHF
NA TRBD2 TRBJ2-5 TRBV5-1 TGCGCCAGCAGCTTGGTCCCCCTAGGCGGGGGGGAGACCCAGTACTTC CASSLVPLGGGETQYF
NA TRBD1 TRBJ1-2 TRBV3-1/TRBV3-2 TGTGCCAGCAGCTTCGGGACAGCCAACTATGGCTACACCTTC CASSFGTANYGYTF
NA NA TRBJ2-5 TRBV2 TGTGCCAGCAGTGAACAGGCAGGTACCCAAGAGACCCAGTACTTC CASSEQAGTQETQYF
NA TRBD1 TRBJ2-2 TRBV5-6 TGTGCCAGCTGGGACAGAAACACCGGGGAGCTGTTTTTT CASWDRNTGELFF
NA TRBD1 TRBJ2-1 TRBV7-8 TGTGCCACCGCCCGACGACAGGGATTCGACAATGAGCAGTTCTTC CATARRQGFDNEQFF
few TRBD1 TRBJ2-5 TRBV7-9 TGTGCCAGCAGCCCCACAACTGGACAGGGAAAAGAGACCCAGTACTTC CASSPTTGQGKETQYF
NA NA TRBJ2-3 TRBV6-2/TRBV6-3 TGTGCCAGCAGTTACTCCCTAGAGACGCAGTATTTT CASSYSLETQYF
NA NA TRBJ1-4 TRBV9 TGTGCCAGCAGCGTAGCCGGGTCCAATGAAAAACTGTTTTTT CASSVAGSNEKLFF
NA NA TRBJ2-1 TRBV9 TGTGCCAGCAGCCCCCGAGGCGGGACCTACAATGAGCAGTTCTTC CASSPRGGTYNEQFF
NA TRBD1 TRBJ2-4 TRBV7-9 TGTGCCAGCAGCCTCGGGACAGGGAAAAACATTCAGTACTTC CASSLGTGKNIQYF
few NA TRBJ1-6 TRBV27 TGTGCCAGCAGTTTAGCAGGGATCTCACCCCTCCACTTT CASSLAGISPLHF
NA NA TRBJ2-6 TRBV5-1 TGCGCCAGCAGCTTGTCCGGCTCTGGGGCCAACGTCCTGACTTTC CASSLSGSGANVLTF